This entry describes one T cell receptor (beta chain). This clone was seen a handful of times. Its binding antigen is unknown. No clone much larger than this one lies a single base away; base qualities are absent. What this sample's time point label stands for: pre-transplant. Unstimulated PBMCs, after thawing, were stained for CD3, CD4 and CD8 and then FACS-sorted into CD3+CD4+ and CD3+CD8+ populations. Randomization to immunosuppression withdrawal applied to every one of the 8 studied subjects. The Qiagen DNeasy Blood and Tissue Kit was used for isolation of genomic DNA. The sample comes from a study of T cell clones after liver transplantation (dated by TCRdb to between 2017 and 2020). Context from the whole study: The samples were obtained from ITN030ST, a randomized trial that attempted immunosuppression withdrawal within 2 years after liver transplantation. Donor-reactive T cell clones were identified by TCRbeta sequencing following a pre-transplant mixed lymphocyte reaction and were subsequently tracked in post-transplant blood. As an antigen-independent comparator for donor-reactive sequences, third party-reactive TCRbeta sequences were also identified from pre-transplant MLRs. Three of the eight recipients were HCV-positive; the others were transplanted for non-autoimmune, non-viral indications. The subjects received no induction therapy and were kept on standard immunosuppression until randomization at 12-24 months post-transplant. To count as tolerant, a recipient had to stay completely off immunosuppression for at least one year without liver enzymes climbing beyond twice the upper limit of normal. Blood samples were taken pre-transplant, pre-randomization before withdrawal, and post-randomization after full withdrawal or failed withdrawal. Of the 8 liver transplant recipients making up the studied cohort, 3 were classified as tolerant and 5 as non-tolerant. General findings and caveats noted by the study authors: In two subjects, low numbers of available donor cells limited the measurable donor-reactive repertoire. Since no allograft tissue specimens were available, donor-reactive T cells may have migrated into the graft instead of being deleted. In most of the 8 subjects, circulating donor-reactive CD4 TCRbeta sequences decreased significantly after transplant, regardless of tolerance or HCV status. The conclusions were considered preliminary, being limited by small, heterogeneous patient numbers and non-standardized post-transplant time points. The decline in donor-reactive sequences exceeded the decline in third party-reactive sequences, suggesting partial antigen-specific deletion that was unrelated to withdrawal success. Once repertoire turnover was taken into account, donor-reactive detection showed a significant reduction for CD4 in 7 of 8 subjects and for CD8 in 8 of 8.

High-throughput TCRbeta CDR3 sequencing of frozen genomic DNA was performed by immunoSEQ, with PCR amplification, mapping, bias correction and internal controls included. The authors' analysis ran thus. Only productive rearrangements were retained, and each unique TCRbeta sequence was defined by its CDR3 nucleotide sequence together with its V and J gene. Donor-reactive sequences required at least 5-fold expansion in CFSE-low cells versus unstimulated pre-transplant cells and at least 0.01% frequency. Minimum frequency thresholds were set for each subject on the basis of the unstimulated sample with the lowest template count, so that a detection power of at least 90% was ensured. Jensen-Shannon divergence between the top 1000 TCRbeta sequences after and before transplant was used to measure repertoire turnover. Changes in detection of donor-reactive sequences were assessed with two-sided Fisher's exact tests. TCRdb mirrors the immuneACCESS table, restricted to in-frame sequences. Some clones are absent from its copies; in checked studies, under half trace to an unresolved V gene, and the reason for the others is unknown. The V and J calls and the clone size are those of that table, but D and trimming were determined from the DNA. The sample contains approximately 5,800 clones, about 84% of them found a single time. Jointly, the top ten make up approximately 40% of the sample.

Sequences were derived from CD8+ T cells from blood, sampled before liver transplant. This clonotype was sampled from a human donor who received a liver transplant.

Here the CDR3 is given as CASSLATFGPPSYEQYF. The bases read TGTGCCAGCAGCTTAGCGACGTTTGGGCCACCCTCCTACGAGCAGTACTTC. This sequence uses TRBV7-9 and TRBJ2-7, with the D segment identity uncertain. Deletion took 0 bases off V and 0 bases off J, with a span of 15 bases between the germline ends. Spanning cysteine to phenylalanine, the CDR3 consists of 17 amino acids. Here the CDR3 DNA is all that survives: 51 bases in frame from base 1. CDR1 and CDR2 are drawn from the germline V gene (reference sequence): SEHNR, FQNEAQ.